These 21 T cell receptor beta chains were all obtained from the same sample, sequenced in a study of T-cell reconstitution after alpha-beta-depleted transplantation in children. Construction of the TCRbeta library involved unique molecular identifiers. MiXCR was run by TCRdb on the PCR reads, yielding one entry per CDR3 protein. The table lists just under 550,000 distinct CDR3 sequences, about 16% of them singletons. Sequences were derived from PBMCs from the stem cell graft donor, sampled from the stem cell graft. The receptors here all came from a human donor who donated a stem cell graft to a child with acute lymphoblastic leukemia.

This chain joins TRBV7-3 and TRBJ1-1; TRBD1 is a possible D gene (5 bases). V shed 5 bases and J shed 4 bases, with 14 bases lying between them. Germline assignment: CDR1 SGHTA and CDR2 FQGTGA. The CDR3 is 14 amino acids. The CDR3 DNA sequence: TGTGCCAGCAGCCCTCAGGCGAGGGGCACTGAAGCTTTCTTT. As protein: CASSPQARGTEAFF.

This sequence joins TRBV3-1 and TRBJ1-5, with D tentatively TRBD1 (6 bases). The V gene lost 1 base and the J gene lost 0 bases, with 13 bases spanning the gap. CDR3 length: 17 residues. Germline-derived CDR1 and CDR2 are LGHDT and YNNKEL (reference sequence). The DNA for the CDR3 is TGTGCCAGCAGCCAAGGAACCGGGACATATAGCAATCAGCCCCAGCATTTT. The encoded protein is CASSQGTGTYSNQPQHF.

The J gene is TRBJ2-5, the V gene TRBV3-1; D not resolved. V lost 0 bases and J lost 2, with 4 bases in between. CDR3 length: 13 amino acids. Germline lookup yields CDR1 LGHDT and CDR2 YNNKEL (reference sequence). The CDR3 region has the DNA TGTGCCAGCAGCCAAGATGGGCAAGAGACCCAGTACTTC. Residues: CASSQDGQETQYF.

A few counts support this clonotype. The chain carries TRBV12-3 or TRBV12-4 and TRBJ1-2; D not certain. Trimming stripped 6 bases from V and 4 bases from J, with 12 bases between. There are 13 residues in the CDR3. CDR3 in amino acids: CASSFRRSYGYTF. As DNA, the CDR3 is TGTGCCAGCAGCTTTCGGCGATCCTATGGCTACACCTTC.

This clonotype was seen a few times. The chain couples TRBV9 to TRBJ2-7, with D perhaps matching TRBD1 (6 bases). This CDR3 region has 17 residues. CDR1 is SGDLS, CDR2 YYNGEE, per germline. Deletions cut 0 bases from V and 0 bases from J, with 16 bases between. CDR3 sequence: CASSVAVGGTLSYEQYF. Written as DNA, the CDR3 is TGTGCCAGCAGCGTAGCCGTTGGGGGCACCCTCTCCTACGAGCAGTACTTC.

The CDR3 DNA sequence: TGTGCCAGCAGCTTAGGGCGGGCCGGGCCGAGTGGCTACACCTTC. Protein: CASSLGRAGPSGYTF. The V gene is TRBV7-6, the J gene TRBJ1-2; D call uncertain. V lost 1 base and J 7 bases, leaving 16 bases between the germline ends. CDR1 is SGHVS, CDR2 FNYEAQ, per germline. This CDR3 is 15 amino acids long.

This chain links TRBV5-1 with TRBJ2-1; no clear D gene. The V and J ends lost 7 bases and 1 base respectively, with 12 bases between them. Germline V gene lookup returns CDR1 SGHRS and CDR2 YFSETQ. CDR3 length: 14 amino acids. The CDR3 DNA sequence: TGCGCCAGCCGCCTATTCGGGTCCTACAATGAGCAGTTCTTC. It translates to CASRLFGSYNEQFF. The full variable domain, completed using reference TRBV5-1 and TRBJ2-1, is KAGVTQTPRYLIKTRGQQVTLSCSPISGHRSVSWYQQTPGQGLQFLFEYFSETQRNKGNFPGRFSGRQFSNSRSEMNVSTLELGDSALYLCASRLFGSYNEQFFGPGTRLTVL.

This clonotype was picked up a small number of times. The chain recombines TRBV27 with TRBJ2-7, with D possibly TRBD2 on 6 matching bases. V was trimmed by 10 bases and J by 0 bases, leaving 19 bases between them. Germline loops: CDR1 MNHEY, CDR2 SMNVEV (reference sequence). The CDR3 loop spans 15 amino acids. CDR3 in amino acids: CATFTSEGGSYEQYF. In nucleotides, the CDR3 is TGTGCCACCTTCACGTCGGAGGGCGGCTCCTACGAGCAGTACTTC.

In regard to this clonotype: Its ends do not fully match the called genes, so a read error is possible. V usage is TRBV29-1 and J usage is TRBJ2-1; no reliable D call. Germline V gene data show CDR1 as SQVTM and CDR2 as ANQGSEA. CDR3 length: 14 amino acids. The CDR3 region is CSVEGTPFSNEQFF. The CDR3, as DNA: TGCAGCGTAGAAGGCACCCCTTTCAGTAATGAGCAGTTCTTC.

In its sample, this clonotype was seen a few times. This chain links TRBV12-3 or TRBV12-4 with TRBJ2-7, with 8 bases fitting TRBD2. Trimming at V came to 6 bases and at J to 6 bases, leaving 4 bases not matched to a gene. The CDR3 runs to 12 residues. The CDR3 nucleotides are TGTGCCAGCAGCCGCCGGGGGGGCGAGCAGTACTTC. This encodes CASSRRGGEQYF.

This clonotype has only a few counts. The chain uses TRBV20-1 and TRBJ2-3; D remains ambiguous. Trimming cost V 1 base and J 2 bases, with 7 bases left between them. The CDR3 runs to 13 residues. Germline CDR1 is DFQATT and CDR2 is SNEGSKA (reference sequence). The CDR3 reads CSARGLLTDTQYF. In DNA, the CDR3 is TGCAGTGCTAGAGGTCTCCTCACAGATACGCAGTATTTT.

The sample holds a few counts of this clonotype. The chain recombines TRBV25-1 with TRBJ1-1; possible D gene TRBD1, 5 bases. The CDR3 length is 14 residues. Germline V gene data show CDR1 as MGHDK and CDR2 as SYGVNS. V was clipped by 4 bases and J by 3 bases, with 12 bases between them. CDR3 sequence reads: CASSVRLGDTEAFF. CDR3 nucleotide sequence: TGTGCCAGCAGTGTGAGGTTAGGGGACACTGAAGCTTTCTTT.

This clonotype has more than one count but fewer than ten. The gene calls are TRBV25-1 and TRBJ2-3; a possible D gene is TRBD2 (5 bases). Trimming left V 4 bases short and J 0 bases short, with 11 bases between. CDR3 length: 15 amino acids. Germline-derived CDR1 and CDR2 are MGHDK and SYGVNS. The CDR3 spells CASSAATGSTDTQYF. The CDR3 coding sequence is TGTGCCAGCAGTGCCGCCACGGGGAGCACAGATACGCAGTATTTT.

V is TRBV29-1 and J is TRBJ2-7, with D perhaps TRBD1 (6 bases). The CDR3 sequence is 14 residues long. Germline CDR1 and CDR2: SQVTM and ANQGSEA. The V and J ends lost 7 bases and 0 bases respectively, with 16 bases between them. CDR3: CSAKPGASSYEQYF. The CDR3 region has the DNA TGCAGCGCCAAGCCAGGGGCCAGCTCCTACGAGCAGTACTTC.

The V call is TRBV27, the J call TRBJ2-2, with 8 bases matching TRBD2. Germline assignment: CDR1 MNHEY and CDR2 SMNVEV (reference sequence). This CDR3 is 15 amino acids long. The junction had 7 bases not matched to a gene; V was cut back by 8 bases and J by 2 bases. The CDR3 bases are TGTGCCAGCTCGTGGACTAGCTTTAACACCGGGGAGCTGTTTTTT. Protein: CASSWTSFNTGELFF.

This clonotype was counted at least ten times. This rearrangement joins TRBV11-2 to TRBJ2-1; the D is unclear. CDR1 and CDR2 from the germline V gene are SGHAT and FQNNGV. Between the trimmed V and J ends, which lost 5 bases and 4 bases, there was a span of 3 bases. This CDR3 comprises 11 residues. The CDR3 DNA is TGTGCCAGCAGCCATTACAATGAGCAGTTCTTC. Amino acid sequence: CASSHYNEQFF.

V is TRBV13 and J is TRBJ1-6; D call uncertain. Per the germline V gene, CDR1 is PRHDT and CDR2 is FYEKMQ (reference sequence). V was cut by 1 base and J by 5 bases, with 6 bases left in between. The CDR3 has 14 amino acids. CDR3 loop: CASSLEADNSPLHF. CDR3 DNA sequence: TGTGCCAGCAGCTTAGAGGCAGATAATTCACCCCTCCACTTT.

V gene TRBV15 combines with J gene TRBJ2-7; 9 bases are a match to TRBD1. The CDR3 is made up of 13 amino acids. Germline CDR1 and CDR2: LNHNV and YYDKDF (reference sequence). V lost 8 bases and J lost 2; bases outside the gene matches: 4. CDR3 protein: CATRDRAPYEQYF. DNA for the CDR3: TGTGCCACCCGGGACAGGGCCCCCTACGAGCAGTACTTC.

V usage is TRBV25-1 and J usage is TRBJ2-5; D gene ambiguous. CDR3 length: 11 amino acids. V gave up 4 bases and J gave up 7 bases, with 7 bases separating them. Germline lookup yields CDR1 MGHDK and CDR2 SYGVNS. CDR3 loop: CASSAWGTQYF. CDR3 bases: TGTGCCAGCAGTGCATGGGGGACCCAGTACTTC.

The J gene is TRBJ1-1, the V gene TRBV3-1, with D uncertain. Germline-derived CDR1 and CDR2 are LGHDT and YNNKEL (reference sequence). Trimming took 4 bases from V and 11 from J, leaving 23 bases between them. CDR3 length: 15 amino acids. CDR3: CASSRNRVATGYAFF. CDR3 DNA sequence: TGTGCCAGCAGCCGAAATAGGGTCGCGACGGGATACGCTTTCTTT.

This clonotype was seen more than once but under ten times. The chain uses TRBV20-1 and TRBJ2-1; 8 bases are a match to TRBD2. The CDR3 runs to 14 residues. V lost 3 bases, J lost 8 bases, and 9 bases stayed unmatched. The germline V gene has CDR1 DFQATT and CDR2 SNEGSKA (reference sequence). CDR3 protein: CSASDPGGPYEQFF. As DNA, the CDR3 is TGCAGTGCTAGTGACCCGGGAGGGCCTTATGAGCAGTTCTTC.